The clone carrying this T cell receptor (beta chain) has just a few counts. Its matching antigen is unknown. Caucasian, healthy and from Russia, the donors were aged between roughly 6 and 95. This entry comes from a study of blood T cells in healthy people across ages. The use of a sample-barcoded 5' primer and a J-beta primer mix characterized a second PCR of roughly 6 to 11 cycles. TCRdb re-derived calls from the 5' RACE reads in MiXCR, one entry per CDR3 protein. The sample consists of more than 800,000 distinct CDR3 sequences, 35% to 50% of them appearing once. Points from the study as a whole: Naive T cell percentage showed a strong correlation with TCR beta diversity.

The trim removed 4 bases at V and 7 bases at J, leaving 6 bases unmatched. This CDR3 has 16 residues. Germline values: CDR1 MGHRA, CDR2 YSYEKL. The receptor comes from an older woman in good health. The sequencing input was blood. The chain recombines TRBV4-1 with TRBJ2-1, with 14 positions matching TRBD2. CDR3 sequence (DNA): TGCGCCAGCAGCCCGACTAGCGGGAGGGCCCTGAATGAGCAGTTCTTC. This encodes CASSPTSGRALNEQFF.